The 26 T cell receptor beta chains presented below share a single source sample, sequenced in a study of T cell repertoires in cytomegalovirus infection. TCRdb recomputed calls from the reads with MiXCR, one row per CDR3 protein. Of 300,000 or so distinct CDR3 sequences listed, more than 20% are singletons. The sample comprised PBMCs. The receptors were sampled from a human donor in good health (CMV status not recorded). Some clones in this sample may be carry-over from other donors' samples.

The CDR3 DNA sequence: TGTGCCAGCAGCCAAGGTGGGGTAAATCAGCCCCAGCATTTT. Its translation is CASSQGGVNQPQHF. V gene TRBV6-1 combines with J gene TRBJ1-5; D not certain. The V and J ends lost 6 bases and 4 bases respectively, with 13 bases between them. The CDR3 has 14 residues. Germline CDR1 is MNHNS and CDR2 is SASEGT.

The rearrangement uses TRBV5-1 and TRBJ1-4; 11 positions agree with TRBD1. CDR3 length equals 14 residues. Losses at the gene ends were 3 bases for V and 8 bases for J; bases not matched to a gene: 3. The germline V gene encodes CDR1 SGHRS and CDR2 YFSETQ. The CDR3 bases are TGCGCCAGCAGCTCGGGACAGGGGGAAGAAAAACTGTTTTTT. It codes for CASSSGQGEEKLFF. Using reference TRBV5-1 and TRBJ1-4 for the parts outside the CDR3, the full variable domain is KAGVTQTPRYLIKTRGQQVTLSCSPISGHRSVSWYQQTPGQGLQFLFEYFSETQRNKGNFPGRFSGRQFSNSRSEMNVSTLELGDSALYLCASSSGQGEEKLFFGSGTQLSVL.

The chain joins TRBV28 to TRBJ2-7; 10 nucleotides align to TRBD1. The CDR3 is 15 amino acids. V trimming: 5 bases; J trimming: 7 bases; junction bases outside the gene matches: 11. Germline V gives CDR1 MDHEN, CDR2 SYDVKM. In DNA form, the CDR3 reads TGTGCCAGCAGTCCCCCTTCGACAGGGGGCAGAGAGCAGTACTTC. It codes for CASSPPSTGGREQYF.

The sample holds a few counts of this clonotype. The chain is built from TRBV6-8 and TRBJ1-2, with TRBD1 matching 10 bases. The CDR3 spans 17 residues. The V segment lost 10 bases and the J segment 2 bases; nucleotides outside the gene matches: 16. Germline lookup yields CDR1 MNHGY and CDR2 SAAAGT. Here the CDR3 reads CATVPHIWTGGNYGYTF. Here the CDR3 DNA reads TGTGCCACCGTACCCCATATTTGGACAGGGGGAAACTATGGCTACACCTTC.

CDR3 sequence reads: CASSPILALEQFF. CDR3 nucleotides: TGTGCCAGCAGTCCGATTCTAGCGCTCGAACAGTTCTTC. The chain links TRBV12-3 or TRBV12-4 to TRBJ2-1; possible D gene TRBD2, 6 bases. V lost 5 bases and J lost 13, with 18 bases in between. The CDR3 contains 13 residues.

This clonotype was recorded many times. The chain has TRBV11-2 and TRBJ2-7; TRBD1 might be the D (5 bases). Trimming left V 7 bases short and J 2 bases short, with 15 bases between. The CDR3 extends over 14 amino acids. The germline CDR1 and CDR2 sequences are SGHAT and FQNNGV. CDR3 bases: TGTGCCAGCACGCGACTGGGGCTGGCCTACGAGCAGTACTTC. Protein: CASTRLGLAYEQYF.

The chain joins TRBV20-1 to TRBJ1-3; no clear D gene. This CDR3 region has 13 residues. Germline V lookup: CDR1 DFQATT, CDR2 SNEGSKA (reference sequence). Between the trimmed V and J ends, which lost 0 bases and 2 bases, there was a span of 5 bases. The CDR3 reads CSAREVTGNTIYF. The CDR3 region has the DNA TGCAGTGCTAGAGAGGTGACTGGAAACACCATATATTTT.

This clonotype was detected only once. This chain's CDR3 is CAISESLYQETQYF. The CDR3 coding sequence is TGTGCCATCAGTGAGTCGCTCTACCAAGAGACCCAGTACTTC. This chain uses TRBV10-3 with TRBJ2-5; no firm D call. The germline V gene has CDR1 ENHRY and CDR2 SYGVKD. Trimming pared 0 bases from V and 0 bases from J, leaving 5 bases between. The CDR3 is made up of 14 amino acids.

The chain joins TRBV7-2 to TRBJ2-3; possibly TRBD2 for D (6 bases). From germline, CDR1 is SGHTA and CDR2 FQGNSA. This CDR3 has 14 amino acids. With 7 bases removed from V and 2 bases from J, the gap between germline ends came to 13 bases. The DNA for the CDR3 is TGTGCCAGCAAGCTTTGGGGGGTCACAGATACGCAGTATTTT. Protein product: CASKLWGVTDTQYF.

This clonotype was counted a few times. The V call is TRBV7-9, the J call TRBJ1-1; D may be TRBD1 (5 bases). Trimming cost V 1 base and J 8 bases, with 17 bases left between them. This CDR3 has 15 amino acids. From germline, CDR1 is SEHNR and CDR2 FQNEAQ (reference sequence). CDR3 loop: CASSLGVGGREEAFF. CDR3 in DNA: TGTGCCAGCAGCTTAGGAGTGGGGGGGAGAGAGGAAGCTTTCTTT.

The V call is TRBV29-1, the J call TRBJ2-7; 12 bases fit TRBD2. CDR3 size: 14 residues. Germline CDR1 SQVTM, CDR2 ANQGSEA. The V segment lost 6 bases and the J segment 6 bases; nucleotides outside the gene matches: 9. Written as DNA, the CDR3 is TGCAGCGTGCGGACTAGCGGGAAATCTAGCGAGCAGTACTTC. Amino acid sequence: CSVRTSGKSSEQYF.

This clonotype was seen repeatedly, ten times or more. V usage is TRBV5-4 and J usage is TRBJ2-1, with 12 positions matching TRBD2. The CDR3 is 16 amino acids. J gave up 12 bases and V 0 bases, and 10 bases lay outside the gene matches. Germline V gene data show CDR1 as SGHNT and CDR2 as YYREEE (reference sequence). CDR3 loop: CASSLAGTSGRPGQFF. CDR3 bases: TGTGCCAGCAGCTTGGCCGGGACTAGCGGGCGACCGGGGCAGTTCTTC.

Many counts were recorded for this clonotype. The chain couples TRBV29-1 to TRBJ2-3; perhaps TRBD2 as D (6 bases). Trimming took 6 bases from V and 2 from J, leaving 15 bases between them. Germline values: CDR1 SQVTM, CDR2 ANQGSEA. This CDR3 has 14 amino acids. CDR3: CSVAGGGDTDTQYF. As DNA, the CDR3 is TGCAGCGTCGCTGGTGGAGGGGACACAGATACGCAGTATTTT.

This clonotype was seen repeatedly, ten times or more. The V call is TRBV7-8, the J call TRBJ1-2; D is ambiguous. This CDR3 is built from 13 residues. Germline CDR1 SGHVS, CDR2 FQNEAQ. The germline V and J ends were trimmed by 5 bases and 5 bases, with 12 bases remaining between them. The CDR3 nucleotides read TGTGCCAGCAGCGCAAGGACCCTTTATGGCTACACCTTC. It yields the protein CASSARTLYGYTF.

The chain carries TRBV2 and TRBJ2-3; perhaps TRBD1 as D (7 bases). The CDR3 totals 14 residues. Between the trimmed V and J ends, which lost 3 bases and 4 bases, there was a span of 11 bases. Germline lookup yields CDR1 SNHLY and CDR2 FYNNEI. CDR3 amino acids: CASSDQGGADTQYF. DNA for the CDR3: TGTGCCAGCAGTGATCAGGGGGGTGCAGATACGCAGTATTTT.

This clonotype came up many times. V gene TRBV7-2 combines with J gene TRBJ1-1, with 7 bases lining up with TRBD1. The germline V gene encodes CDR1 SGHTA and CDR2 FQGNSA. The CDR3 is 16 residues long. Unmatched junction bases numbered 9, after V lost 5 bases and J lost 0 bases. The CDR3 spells CASSPQTGSMNTEAFF. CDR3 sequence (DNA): TGTGCCAGCAGCCCGCAGACAGGGTCCATGAACACTGAAGCTTTCTTT.

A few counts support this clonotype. CDR3 in amino acids: CASSELREGYEAFF. Written as DNA, the CDR3 is TGCGCCAGCAGTGAGTTGAGGGAAGGGTATGAAGCTTTCTTT. The chain combines TRBV10-1 with TRBJ1-1, with D unresolved. This CDR3 has 14 amino acids. From germline, CDR1 is WNHNN and CDR2 SYGVQD (reference sequence). With 1 base removed from V and 7 bases from J, the gap between germline ends came to 13 bases.

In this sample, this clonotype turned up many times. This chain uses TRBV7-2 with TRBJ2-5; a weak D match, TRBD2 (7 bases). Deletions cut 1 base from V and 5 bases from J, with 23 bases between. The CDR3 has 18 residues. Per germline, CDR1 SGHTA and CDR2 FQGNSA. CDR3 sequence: CASSLEPGREGGGETQYF. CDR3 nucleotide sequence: TGTGCCAGCAGCTTAGAGCCCGGGAGAGAGGGGGGAGGGGAGACCCAGTACTTC.

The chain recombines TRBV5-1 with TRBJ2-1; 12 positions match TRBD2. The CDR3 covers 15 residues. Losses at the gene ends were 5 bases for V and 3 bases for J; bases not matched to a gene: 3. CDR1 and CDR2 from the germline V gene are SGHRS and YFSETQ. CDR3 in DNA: TGCGCCAGCAGACTACTAGCGGGGGGCTACAATGAGCAGTTCTTC. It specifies CASRLLAGGYNEQFF.

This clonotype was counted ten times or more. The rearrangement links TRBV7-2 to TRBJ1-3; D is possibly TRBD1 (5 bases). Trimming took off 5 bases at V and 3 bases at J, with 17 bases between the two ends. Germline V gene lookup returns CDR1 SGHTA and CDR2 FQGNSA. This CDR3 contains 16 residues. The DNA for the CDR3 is TGTGCCAGCAGCCCCAAGTGGGGGGGTAGTGGAAACACCATATATTTT. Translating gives CASSPKWGGSGNTIYF.

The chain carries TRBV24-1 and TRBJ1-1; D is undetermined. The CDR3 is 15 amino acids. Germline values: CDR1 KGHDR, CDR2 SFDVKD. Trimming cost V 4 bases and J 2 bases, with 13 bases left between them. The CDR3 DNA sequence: TGTGCCACCAGTGACGCATCGCCCGCCAACACTGAAGCTTTCTTT. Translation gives CATSDASPANTEAFF.

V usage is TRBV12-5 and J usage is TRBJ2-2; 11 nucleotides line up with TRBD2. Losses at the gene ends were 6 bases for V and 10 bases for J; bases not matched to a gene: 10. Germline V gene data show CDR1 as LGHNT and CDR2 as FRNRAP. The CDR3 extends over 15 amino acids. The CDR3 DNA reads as TGTGCTAGTGGCCTGATACTAGCGGGAGTAATGGAGCTGTTTTTT. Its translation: CASGLILAGVMELFF.

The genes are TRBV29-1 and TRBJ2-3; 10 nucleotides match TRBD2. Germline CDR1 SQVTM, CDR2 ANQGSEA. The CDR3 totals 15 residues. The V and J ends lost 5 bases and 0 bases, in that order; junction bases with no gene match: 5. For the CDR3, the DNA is TGCAGCGTTCGGACTAGCGGTACTAGCACAGATACGCAGTATTTT. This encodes CSVRTSGTSTDTQYF.

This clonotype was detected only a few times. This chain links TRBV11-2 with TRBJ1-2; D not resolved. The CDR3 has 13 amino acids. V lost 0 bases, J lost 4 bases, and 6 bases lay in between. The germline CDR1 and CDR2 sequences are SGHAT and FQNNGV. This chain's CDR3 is CASSLDFVYGYTF. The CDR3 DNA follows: TGTGCCAGCAGCTTAGACTTTGTCTATGGCTACACCTTC.

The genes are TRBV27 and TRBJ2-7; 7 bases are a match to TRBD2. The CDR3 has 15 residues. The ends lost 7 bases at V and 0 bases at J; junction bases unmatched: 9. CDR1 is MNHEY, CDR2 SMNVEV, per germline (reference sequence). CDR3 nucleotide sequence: TGTGCCAGCAAAAGGGCGGGAGCGACCTCCTACGAGCAGTACTTC. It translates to CASKRAGATSYEQYF.

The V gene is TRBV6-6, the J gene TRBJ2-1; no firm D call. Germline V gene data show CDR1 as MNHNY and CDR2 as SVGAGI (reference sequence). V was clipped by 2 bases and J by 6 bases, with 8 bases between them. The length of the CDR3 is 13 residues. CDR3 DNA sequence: TGTGCCAGCAGTTACAATCGAATCAATGAGCAGTTCTTC. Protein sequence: CASSYNRINEQFF.